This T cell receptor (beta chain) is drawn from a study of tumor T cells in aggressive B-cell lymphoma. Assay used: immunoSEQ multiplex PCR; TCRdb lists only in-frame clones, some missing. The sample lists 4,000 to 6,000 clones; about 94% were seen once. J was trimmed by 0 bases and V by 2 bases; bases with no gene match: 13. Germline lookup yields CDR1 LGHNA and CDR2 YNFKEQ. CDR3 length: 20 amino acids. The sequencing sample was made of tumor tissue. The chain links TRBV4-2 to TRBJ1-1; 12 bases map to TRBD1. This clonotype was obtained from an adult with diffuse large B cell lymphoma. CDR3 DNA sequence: TGTGCCAGCAGCCAACACTTCCTCGGGACAGGGGGCCCTATGAACACTGAAGCTTTCTTT. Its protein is CASSQHFLGTGGPMNTEAFF.